This entry lists 10 T cell receptor beta chains sequenced from one sample in a study of T cells in localized non-small cell lung cancer. Data came from immunoSEQ multiplex PCR; TCRdb stores just in-frame clones and leaves some out. The sample yields approximately 12,000 clones, around four fifths seen once. This specimen was peripheral blood, taken before any cancer treatment. The receptors originated from a male donor at least 60 years old with stage I lung adenocarcinoma.

The rearrangement uses TRBV28 and TRBJ2-1; D is uncertain. Deletions cut 7 bases from V and 8 bases from J, with 12 bases between. Germline V gives CDR1 MDHEN, CDR2 SYDVKM. The CDR3 length is 12 residues. CDR3 sequence (DNA): TGTGCCAGCATTGGCGCATGGTATGAGCAGTTCTTC. It translates to CASIGAWYEQFF.

V gene TRBV6-5 combines with J gene TRBJ2-7; D might be TRBD2 (6 bases). This CDR3 has 13 amino acids. V shed 6 bases and J shed 12 bases, with 21 bases lying between them. CDR1 is MNHEY, CDR2 SVGAGI, per germline. The CDR3 DNA reads as TGTGCCAGCAGGACCCCGGGAGTCCTGGCTATGTACTTC. As protein: CASRTPGVLAMYF.

The CDR3 nucleotides read TGTGCCAGCTATCAGGAGTCTTTCAATCAGCCCCAGCATTTT. This encodes CASYQESFNQPQHF. V gene TRBV28 combines with J gene TRBJ1-5; D gene uncertain. Germline V gene lookup returns CDR1 MDHEN and CDR2 SYDVKM. The CDR3 consists of 14 residues. Trimming pared 8 bases from V and 3 bases from J, leaving 14 bases between.

The chain joins TRBV19 to TRBJ2-4; 11 bases are a match to TRBD1. This CDR3 has 13 amino acids. Trimming cost V 10 bases and J 10 bases; bases outside gene matches: 9. Germline V CDR1 and CDR2: LNHDA, SQIVND (reference sequence). CDR3 DNA sequence: TGTGCCACCCACGGACAGGGGGCGCGTATTCAGTACTTC. Amino acid sequence: CATHGQGARIQYF.

V and J are TRBV10-3 and TRBJ2-5; D call uncertain. Per germline, CDR1 ENHRY and CDR2 SYGVKD. Trimming stripped 2 bases from V and 6 bases from J, with 10 bases between. The CDR3 extends over 13 amino acids. DNA of the CDR3: TGTGCCATCAGTGAGACGATGGGAAAGACCCAGTACTTC. Its translation is CAISETMGKTQYF.

The chain employs TRBV11-3 and TRBJ2-1; TRBD2 matches 11 bases. This CDR3 contains 16 residues. The V segment lost 4 bases and the J segment 6 bases; nucleotides outside the gene matches: 8. Germline loops: CDR1 SGHNT, CDR2 YENEEA. The DNA of the CDR3 is TGTGCCAGCAGCTCTTATACCGGGACTAGCGGCAATGAGCAGTTCTTC. Residues: CASSSYTGTSGNEQFF.

The chain recombines TRBV5-8 with TRBJ2-1, with D perhaps matching TRBD1 (5 bases). V was shortened by 4 bases and J by 2 bases, with 16 bases between the two germline ends. The CDR3 has 16 amino acids. Germline lookup yields CDR1 SGHTS and CDR2 YDEGEE. This CDR3 is CASSRFQGTPYNEQFF. As DNA, the CDR3 is TGTGCCAGCAGCCGTTTTCAGGGAACCCCCTACAATGAGCAGTTCTTC.

V usage is TRBV18 and J usage is TRBJ2-7; no reliable D call. The germline V gene has CDR1 KGHSH and CDR2 LQKENI. Trimming shortened V by 0 bases and J by 3 bases, and 6 bases separated the two germline ends. The CDR3 extends over 13 amino acids. The CDR3 nucleotides read TGTGCCAGCTCACCACCCAGAAGCTACGAGCAGTACTTC. It is translated as CASSPPRSYEQYF.

The chain combines TRBV5-1 with TRBJ2-1; TRBD2 matches 10 bases. CDR1 SGHRS and CDR2 YFSETQ come from the germline V gene. The ends lost 0 bases at V and 10 bases at J; junction bases unmatched: 7. This CDR3 spans 15 amino acids. The CDR3 is CASSLVASGSVEQFF. CDR3 DNA sequence: TGCGCCAGCAGCTTGGTTGCTAGCGGGAGTGTCGAGCAGTTCTTC.

The chain has TRBV28 and TRBJ2-1; D remains unclear. The CDR3 is 14 amino acids. Germline CDR1 and CDR2: MDHEN and SYDVKM. The ends were cut back, 3 bases at V and 2 bases at J, with 8 bases in the middle. DNA for the CDR3: TGTGCCAGCAGTTTTCCCCAGCCCTACAATGAGCAGTTCTTC. Its translation: CASSFPQPYNEQFF.